The 27 T cell receptor beta chains below were found in one sample sequenced in a study of Ad26.COV2.S vaccination and SARS-CoV-2 variants. This sample's treatment: over 15 received Ad26.COV2.S at low or high dose, single or two shots; roughly five received placebo; per-sample allocation not given. Collection of samples fell on day 63 after the first vaccine or placebo injection. The repertoire was sequenced with immunoSEQ multiplex PCR; TCRdb's copy has only in-frame clones and lacks some. The table shows 300,000 to 350,000 clones, with 80% to 90% occurring only once. The material sequenced was peripheral blood, taken in a trial of Ad26.COV2.S vaccine versus placebo. Receptors were obtained from a person aged 18 to 65 who received the Ad26.COV2.S COVID-19 vaccine or a placebo.

V gene TRBV5-1 combines with J gene TRBJ2-7; D is uncertain. The CDR3 sequence is 13 residues long. Trimming cost V 0 bases and J 7 bases, with 11 bases left between them. Looked up from germline, CDR1 is SGHRS and CDR2 is YFSETQ. CDR3 nucleotide sequence: TGCGCCAGCAGCTTGGCCGGTATGGGGGAGCAGTACTTC. Its protein is CASSLAGMGEQYF.

On this clone: The identical CDR3 is also encoded by other nucleotide sequences in the sample. The chain couples TRBV29-1 to TRBJ1-2; 9 bases agree with TRBD1. Trimming cost V 6 bases and J 6 bases; bases outside gene matches: 5. Germline assignment: CDR1 SQVTM and CDR2 ANQGSEA. This CDR3 comprises 12 residues. CDR3 in amino acids: CSVFGTGNGYTF. Here the CDR3 DNA reads TGCAGCGTCTTCGGGACAGGGAATGGCTACACCTTC.

The chain combines TRBV7-9 with TRBJ1-6, with 11 positions matching TRBD1. Trimming at V came to 5 bases and at J to 10 bases, leaving 7 bases not matched to a gene. The CDR3 covers 15 residues. In germline, CDR1 is SEHNR, CDR2 FQNEAQ (reference sequence). The CDR3: CASSHGTGGGSPLHF. The CDR3 nucleotides read TGTGCCAGCAGCCACGGGACAGGGGGAGGATCACCCCTCCACTTT. Filled out from reference TRBV7-9 and TRBJ1-6, the complete variable domain reads DTGVSQNPRHKITKRGQNVTFRCDPISEHNRLYWYRQTLGQGPEFLTYFQNEAQLEKSRLLSDRFSAERPKGSFSTLEIQRTEQGDSAMYLCASSHGTGGGSPLHFGNGTRLTVT.

The V and J genes are TRBV15 and TRBJ2-7; TRBD1 matches 8 bases. CDR3 length: 16 amino acids. The germline gives CDR1 LNHNV, CDR2 YYDKDF (reference sequence). V lost 3 bases, J lost 2 bases, and 9 bases stayed unmatched. This CDR3 is CATSSPDRGNTYEQYF. CDR3 DNA: TGTGCCACCAGCAGTCCCGACAGGGGAAATACCTACGAGCAGTACTTC.

This chain connects TRBV30 to TRBJ2-2; D is undetermined. The CDR3 loop spans 14 amino acids. With 7 bases removed from V and 1 base from J, the gap between germline ends came to 13 bases. Germline CDR1 and CDR2: GTSNPN and SVGIG (reference sequence). CDR3 protein: CASYQTGNTGELFF. The CDR3 coding sequence is TGTGCCTCTTACCAGACTGGGAACACCGGGGAGCTGTTTTTT.

The rearrangement uses TRBV7-8 and TRBJ1-1; unclear D gene. The germline V gene has CDR1 SGHVS and CDR2 FQNEAQ. The CDR3 is 13 amino acids. V was shortened by 5 bases and J by 3 bases, with 10 bases between the two germline ends. CDR3 amino acids: CASSPRVYTEAFF. Written as DNA, the CDR3 is TGTGCCAGCAGCCCTAGGGTGTACACTGAAGCTTTCTTT.

As for this clone: A read error likely explains this, since a far larger clone differs by one base. The chain couples TRBV7-3 to TRBJ2-2; no reliable D call. Trimming cost V 3 bases and J 1 base, with 6 bases left between them. CDR1 SGHTA and CDR2 FQGTGA come from the germline V gene. The CDR3 extends over 14 amino acids. The CDR3 DNA follows: TGTGCCAGCAGCTTTAACAGGAACACCGGGGAGCTGTTTTTT. This codes for CASSFNRNTGELFF.

The CDR3 is CASSSARGHPGGYTF. In DNA, the CDR3 is TGTGCCAGTAGTTCGGCCCGGGGACACCCTGGGGGCTACACCTTC. The V and J genes are TRBV19 and TRBJ1-2; D is perhaps TRBD1 (6 bases). This CDR3 is 15 amino acids long. Deletions cut 5 bases from V and 8 bases from J, with 21 bases between. Germline V gene data show CDR1 as LNHDA and CDR2 as SQIVND (reference sequence).

The genes are TRBV19 and TRBJ2-3, with 9 bases fitting TRBD1. There are 17 residues in the CDR3. Trimming removed 4 bases from V and 6 bases from J; junction bases left unmatched: 14. Germline lookup yields CDR1 LNHDA and CDR2 SQIVND (reference sequence). The CDR3 protein is CASSTSSTGGERDTQYF. CDR3 DNA: TGTGCCAGTAGTACTTCCTCGACAGGGGGAGAGAGGGATACGCAGTATTTT.

This clone was counted once. This chain uses TRBV6-1 with TRBJ2-7; 8 bases align to TRBD2. Unmatched junction bases numbered 8, after V lost 4 bases and J lost 0 bases. CDR3 length equals 16 residues. CDR1 MNHNS and CDR2 SASEGT come from the germline V gene. As DNA, the CDR3 is TGTGCCAGCAGTGCCTCCACGGGGGGGGTCTCCTACGAGCAGTACTTC. It encodes CASSASTGGVSYEQYF.

This chain connects TRBV15 to TRBJ2-3; no clear D gene. V was pared by 1 base and J by 2 bases, with 10 bases between. Germline V lookup: CDR1 LNHNV, CDR2 YYDKDF (reference sequence). The CDR3 totals 15 residues. CDR3 amino acids: CATSRAGDSTDTQYF. The CDR3, as DNA: TGTGCCACCAGCAGAGCTGGGGATTCCACAGATACGCAGTATTTT.

This clone appeared once. The V and J genes are TRBV7-7 and TRBJ2-5; tentatively, D is TRBD1 (5 bases). Between the trimmed V and J ends, which lost 1 base and 5 bases, there was a span of 20 bases. Germline CDR1 is SSHAT and CDR2 is FNYEAQ (reference sequence). This CDR3 region has 17 residues. CDR3 coding DNA: TGTGCCAGCAGCTTAGTTCGAGCTTTGGGGCCTGGGGAGACCCAGTACTTC. Its translation: CASSLVRALGPGETQYF.

This clone was observed a handful of times. The chain couples TRBV2 to TRBJ1-5; TRBD1 aligns across 9 bases. The V gene's germline CDR1 is SNHLY and CDR2 FYNNEI. The CDR3 runs to 14 residues. V trimming: 5 bases; J trimming: 5 bases; junction bases outside the gene matches: 4. The CDR3 protein is CASSWTGDDQPQHF. In DNA form, the CDR3 reads TGTGCCAGCAGTTGGACAGGGGATGATCAGCCCCAGCATTTT.

V is TRBV5-5 and J is TRBJ2-2, with D unresolved. Germline values: CDR1 SGHKS, CDR2 YYEKEE (reference sequence). The CDR3 is 16 amino acids. V lost 0 bases to trimming and J lost 5 bases, with 14 bases between them. CDR3 nucleotide sequence: TGTGCCAGCAGCTTGGTCCAGGCTCGGTGGACCGGGGAGCTGTTTTTT. Amino acid sequence: CASSLVQARWTGELFF.

The V gene is TRBV3-1 (or the pseudogene TRBV3-2), the J gene TRBJ2-5; no firm D call. Deletions cut 4 bases from V and 2 bases from J, with 11 bases between. Germline V CDR1 and CDR2: LGHDT, YNNKEL (reference sequence). The CDR3 loop spans 14 amino acids. The DNA for the CDR3 is TGTGCCAGCAGCCCGAACCTGGGGCAAGAGACCCAGTACTTC. Its protein is CASSPNLGQETQYF.

V usage is TRBV19 and J usage is TRBJ1-2, with 10 bases fitting TRBD1. The CDR3 has 17 residues. Trimming removed 5 bases from V and 5 bases from J; junction bases left unmatched: 14. CDR1 LNHDA and CDR2 SQIVND come from the germline V gene (reference sequence). As DNA, the CDR3 is TGTGCCAGTAGTCTTCGGGACAGGGGCTTAACTTCGTATGGCTACACCTTC. Encoded protein: CASSLRDRGLTSYGYTF.

This clone was counted once. In nucleotides, the CDR3 is TGTGCCAGCAGCGGACAGGGGGCCTACAATGAGCAGTTCTTC. Protein product: CASSGQGAYNEQFF. The rearrangement links TRBV2 to TRBJ2-1; 10 nucleotides match TRBD1. The germline V gene encodes CDR1 SNHLY and CDR2 FYNNEI. The CDR3 loop spans 14 amino acids. The V segment lost 6 bases and the J segment 2 bases; nucleotides outside the gene matches: 1.

This clone occurred once. Written as DNA, the CDR3 is TGTGCCAGCAGGGCGGTAAGCTCCTACAATGAGCAGTTCTTC. Protein: CASRAVSSYNEQFF. J is TRBJ2-1 and V is TRBV2; the D is unclear. CDR3 length: 14 amino acids. The germline V gene encodes CDR1 SNHLY and CDR2 FYNNEI. V was shortened by 6 bases and J by 0 bases, with 9 bases between the two germline ends.

The table lists this clone with a few counts. The J gene is TRBJ2-3, the V gene TRBV28; 8 bases are a match to TRBD2. The CDR3 contains 21 residues. With V trimmed by 4 bases and J by 0 bases, 21 bases remained unmatched. Germline V gene data show CDR1 as MDHEN and CDR2 as SYDVKM. CDR3 sequence reads: CASSSSLALAGAFTSTDTQYF. In DNA, the CDR3 is TGTGCCAGCAGTTCCTCGCTAGCTCTAGCGGGCGCCTTCACTAGCACAGATACGCAGTATTTT.

The V gene is TRBV19, the J gene TRBJ2-7; D not certain. The CDR3 contains 13 residues. Germline values: CDR1 LNHDA, CDR2 SQIVND (reference sequence). V lost 5 bases and J lost 0, with 8 bases in between. The CDR3 region is CASSAGFSYEQYF. The CDR3, as DNA: TGTGCCAGTAGTGCAGGATTCTCCTACGAGCAGTACTTC.

The chain uses TRBV30 and TRBJ2-5; possibly TRBD1 or TRBD2 for D (5 bases each). Trimming pared 5 bases from V and 4 bases from J, leaving 11 bases between. CDR1 is GTSNPN, CDR2 SVGIG, per germline (reference sequence). This CDR3 is built from 12 residues. CDR3: CAWGTLGETQYF. Written as DNA, the CDR3 is TGTGCCTGGGGGACCTTAGGAGAGACCCAGTACTTC. The variable domain in full, with the rest retrieved from reference TRBV30 and TRBJ2-5, is SQTIHQWPATLVQPVGSPLSLECTVEGTSNPNLYWYRQAAGRGLQLLFYSVGIGQISSEVPQNLSASRPQDRQFILSSKKLLLSDSGFYLCAWGTLGETQYFGPGTRLLVL.

This clone was detected once. The chain carries TRBV4-1 and TRBJ2-2, with 7 bases identical to TRBD1. The CDR3 has 18 residues. CDR1 and CDR2 (germline): MGHRA, YSYEKL. J lost 2 bases, V lost 3 bases, and 12 bases had no gene match. CDR3 residues: CASSHSTHGTANTGELFF. Written as DNA, the CDR3 is TGCGCCAGCAGCCATTCAACGCACGGGACAGCAAACACCGGGGAGCTGTTTTTT.

The chain employs TRBV29-1 and TRBJ1-1; D remains ambiguous. The CDR3 runs to 12 residues. CDR1 is SQVTM and CDR2 is ANQGSEA in the germline V gene. The V gene lost 7 bases and the J gene lost 1 base, with 10 bases spanning the gap. The CDR3 protein is CSAADPNTEAFF. The CDR3 region has the DNA TGCAGCGCTGCCGACCCGAACACTGAAGCTTTCTTT.

This clone occurred once. CDR3 residues: CASKGDGGRDEQFF. In DNA, the CDR3 is TGTGCCAGCAAGGGGGACGGGGGCCGGGATGAGCAGTTCTTC. The chain recombines TRBV6-5 with TRBJ2-1, with D perhaps given as TRBD1 or TRBD2 (6 bases each). The CDR3 covers 14 residues. V was clipped by 7 bases and J by 8 bases, with 18 bases between them. The germline gives CDR1 MNHEY, CDR2 SVGAGI.

The CDR3 protein is CASSDFNRGTYEQYF. In DNA, the CDR3 is TGTGCCAGCAGTGATTTCAACAGGGGAACCTACGAGCAGTACTTC. The chain uses TRBV6-1 and TRBJ2-7, with 7 bases matching TRBD1. After removal of 3 bases from V and 2 bases from J, the junction contained 7 bases not matched to a gene. This CDR3 region has 15 residues. Per the germline V gene, CDR1 is MNHNS and CDR2 is SASEGT.

The J gene is TRBJ2-7, the V gene TRBV3-1 (or the pseudogene TRBV3-2), with TRBD1 matching over 9 bases. Germline CDR1 and CDR2: LGHDT and YNNKEL (reference sequence). The CDR3 is 14 residues long. V shed 4 bases, J shed 1 base, and the junction held 2 bases outside the gene matches. The CDR3 is CASSLGTGSYEQYF. In DNA, the CDR3 is TGTGCCAGCAGCCTCGGGACAGGGTCCTACGAGCAGTACTTC.

The V and J genes are TRBV14 and TRBJ1-1; D not certain. Trimming removed 5 bases from V and 3 bases from J, with 10 bases in between. Germline CDR1 is SGHDN and CDR2 is FVKESK. The CDR3 sequence is 13 residues long. CDR3 nucleotide sequence: TGTGCCAGCAGCGCTCAAGTGTACACTGAAGCTTTCTTT. Amino acid sequence: CASSAQVYTEAFF.